These T cell receptor beta chains were read from a single sample in a study of cytomegalovirus exposure and HLA in healthy donors. Here immunoSEQ multiplex PCR was the method, and the copy in TCRdb shows in-frame clones only, minus some. The sample carries approximately 97,000 clones, over 60% recorded once. Sample: PBMCs. Every receptor here comes from a male donor in good health and CMV-seropositive. The CDR3 runs from the conserved cysteine through the conserved F or W. A D gene is named only where the DNA matches it firmly. Size is omitted from some rows. Given values are once, few, many or a class for expanded clones.

>TRBJ2-5|NA|NA|TRBV7-8
TGTGCCAGCAGCTTAGTAGGGAGAGACAGGAAGAAGACCCAGTACTTC
CASSLVGRDRKKTQYF
>TRBJ1-2|NA|once|TRBV27
TGTGCCAGCAGTCCCCATGGGGGGGCAGACTATGGCTACACCTTC
CASSPHGGADYGYTF
>TRBJ1-1|TRBD1|NA|TRBV5-1
TGCGCCAGCAGCTTCTCGACAGGGTATACCACTGAAGCTTTCTTT
CASSFSTGYTTEAFF
>TRBJ2-7|NA|NA|TRBV7-2
TGTGCCAGCAGACGAGCGGAGGACTACGAGCAGTACTTC
CASRRAEDYEQYF
>TRBJ2-1|NA|NA|TRBV19
TGTGCCAGTAGTATTGCGGGCGGACGGACCGACAATGAGCAGTTCTTC
CASSIAGGRTDNEQFF
>TRBJ1-2|NA|few|TRBV5-4
TGTGCCAGCAGCCCGACAGAAAACTATGGCTACACCTTC
CASSPTENYGYTF
>TRBJ2-5|TRBD2|NA|TRBV18
TGTGCCAGCTCACTAGGACTAGCGGGGGTTCAACAAGAGACCCAGTACTTC
CASSLGLAGVQQETQYF
>TRBJ2-3|TRBD2|NA|TRBV2
TGTGCCAGCAGTCTTGGGACTAGCGGGGGGAGGGATACGCAGTATTTT
CASSLGTSGGRDTQYF
>TRBJ1-5|NA|NA|TRBV6-6
TGTGCCAGCAGTTACGGAGGGGGCAATCAGCCCCAGCATTTT
CASSYGGGNQPQHF
>TRBJ1-2|TRBD1|NA|TRBV13
TGTGCCAGCAGTTCCCGGGACAGAACTTATGGCTACACCTTC
CASSSRDRTYGYTF
>TRBJ2-7|TRBD2|NA|TRBV5-1
TGCGCCAGCAGCCAGCGGGGGAACTCCTACGAGCAGTACTTC
CASSQRGNSYEQYF
>TRBJ1-1|TRBD1|NA|TRBV5-1
TGCGCCAGCAGCCAGGGGACAGTGGGACTGGCTGAAGCTTTCTTT
CASSQGTVGLAEAFF
>TRBJ1-1|NA|NA|TRBV10-3
TGTGCCATCTCCGCAGGGGCCATCACTGAAGCTTTCTTT
CAISAGAITEAFF
>TRBJ2-2|TRBD2|NA|TRBV10-1
TGCGCCAGCAGTGAGTCCGGGGGGGCGAGGGAGCTGTTTTTT
CASSESGGARELFF
>TRBJ2-7|NA|NA|TRBV11-2
TGTGCCAGCAGCTTAGCGGGATACTACGAGCAGTACTTC
CASSLAGYYEQYF
>TRBJ1-2|TRBD1|NA|TRBV2
TGTGCCAGCAGTGAAGGACAGGGAGGTGGCTACACCTTC
CASSEGQGGGYTF
>TRBJ1-2|NA|NA|TRBV2
TGTGCCAGCAGTGTGGTAATGATGGGGAGTGGCTACACCTTC
CASSVVMMGSGYTF
>TRBJ1-1|NA|NA|TRBV18
TGTGCCAGCTCACAAGCTATCAACACTGAAGCTTTCTTT
CASSQAINTEAFF
>TRBJ2-2|NA|NA|TRBV9
TGTGCCAGCAGCGACTCCTACTTTGGGGAGCTGTTTTTT
CASSDSYFGELFF
>TRBJ1-5|TRBD1|NA|TRBV7-9
TGTGCCAGCAGCTTTGCGACAGGGAATCAGCCCCAGCATTTT
CASSFATGNQPQHF
>TRBJ1-1|TRBD1|NA|TRBV18
TGTGCCAGCTCACCTTTGGACAGGGGGTCTGAAGCTTTCTTT
CASSPLDRGSEAFF
>TRBJ1-2|NA|NA|TRBV7-9
TGTGCCAGCAGCCTCCACGGGGATCTAGTAGGCTACACCTTC
CASSLHGDLVGYTF
>TRBJ1-5|NA|NA|TRBV4-3
TGCGCCAGCAGCCAAGATACAGGGCTGGATCAGCCCCAGCATTTT
CASSQDTGLDQPQHF
>TRBJ2-7|NA|NA|TRBV10-2
TGCGCCAGCAGTGGGGGCAGGGGAACCTACGAGCAGTACTTC
CASSGGRGTYEQYF
>TRBJ2-7|NA|few|TRBV10-2
TGCGCCAGCAGTAACAGGGAAAACGAGCAGTACTTC
CASSNRENEQYF
>TRBJ2-3|NA|NA|TRBV5-1
TGCGCCAGCAGCCCGGGACACATGAGCACAGATACGCAGTATTTT
CASSPGHMSTDTQYF
>TRBJ2-7|NA|NA|TRBV27
TGTGCCAGCAGTTTATTGCTCGGGGAGAAGAACTCCTACGAGCAGTACTTC
CASSLLLGEKNSYEQYF
>TRBJ1-1|NA|NA|TRBV5-1
TGCGCCAGCAGCGGTGGCTTTTTTGATAACACTGAAGCTTTCTTT
CASSGGFFDNTEAFF
>TRBJ1-1|NA|NA|TRBV6-1
TGTGCCAGCAGACTACAGGGCCTCAACACTGAAGCTTTCTTT
CASRLQGLNTEAFF
>TRBJ1-6|NA|NA|TRBV7-9
TGTGCCAGCAGCACACAGGGAGGGTTAGAATCACCCCTCCACTTT
CASSTQGGLESPLHF
>TRBJ2-1|NA|once|TRBV11-2
TGTGCCAGCAGATCCCGCGGGGCGCAAGAATCTAGTGAGCAGTTCTTC
CASRSRGAQESSEQFF
>TRBJ1-1|NA|few|TRBV6-5
TGTGCCAGCAGTTACTCGACGATTGGAGATGAAGCTTTCTTT
CASSYSTIGDEAFF
>TRBJ2-5|NA|NA|TRBV7-2
TGTGCCAGCAGCTCGGACAGCGTGGGGCCCCAGTACTTC
CASSSDSVGPQYF
>TRBJ2-7|NA|NA|TRBV5-1
TGCGCCAGCAGCCAAAACACACAGGGGAGGAACGAGCAGTACTTC
CASSQNTQGRNEQYF
>TRBJ2-2|NA|NA|TRBV2
TGTGCCAGCAGTGTGGGAGGAGGGAACACCGGGGAGCTGTTTTTT
CASSVGGGNTGELFF
>TRBJ1-1|NA|NA|TRBV6-1
TGTGCCAGCAGTGAAACAACCTTGAACACTGAAGCTTTCTTT
CASSETTLNTEAFF
>TRBJ1-1|NA|NA|TRBV19
TGTGCCAGTAGCCCTGCTAGGGGAGGGGGGACTGAAGCTTTCTTT
CASSPARGGGTEAFF
>TRBJ1-4|NA|NA|TRBV11-2
TGTGCCAGCAGCCCTGGGGGCAGGGGTAATGAAAAACTGTTTTTT
CASSPGGRGNEKLFF
>TRBJ1-1|NA|few|TRBV5-6
TGTGCCAGCAGCTTACAGATGAACACTGAAGCTTTCTTT
CASSLQMNTEAFF
>TRBJ1-5|NA|NA|TRBV6-1
TGTGCCAGCAGTGTGGCAGGGTGGCAGCCCCAGCATTTT
CASSVAGWQPQHF
>TRBJ2-2|TRBD2|NA|TRBV11-2
TGTGCCAGCAGCTCCCTAGCGGGGTTGCCCGGGGAGCTGTTTTTT
CASSSLAGLPGELFF
>TRBJ2-1|TRBD2|NA|TRBV5-4
TGTGCCAGCAGCCGTTCGGGGGGGCCGAGGAATGAGCAGTTCTTC
CASSRSGGPRNEQFF
>TRBJ1-2|NA|NA|TRBV14
TGTGCCAGCAGCCTCTTAAGGAGGGGAGTCAATCCTAACTATGGCTACACCTTC
CASSLLRRGVNPNYGYTF
>TRBJ1-2|NA|NA|TRBV27
TGTGCCAGCAGTCCCACAGGGTTCTATGGCTACACCTTC
CASSPTGFYGYTF
>TRBJ1-5|NA|NA|TRBV2
TGTGCCAGCAGTCGTAGCAATCAGCCCCAGCATTTT
CASSRSNQPQHF
>TRBJ2-7|TRBD1|NA|TRBV7-2
TGTGCCAGCAGCTTAGCCAGGACAGGGGGCTCCTACGAGCAGTACTTC
CASSLARTGGSYEQYF
>TRBJ2-6|NA|NA|TRBV7-9
TGTGCCAGCAGCTTCAGGGTCTCTGGGGCCAACGTCCTGACTTTC
CASSFRVSGANVLTF
>TRBJ2-7|TRBD1|NA|TRBV5-6
TGTGCCAGCAGCCTAGGACAGGGGAGCTCCTACGAGCAGTACTTC
CASSLGQGSSYEQYF
>TRBJ1-1|TRBD1|few|TRBV4-1
TGCGCCAGCAGCCGAACAGGGGACACTGAAGCTTTCTTT
CASSRTGDTEAFF
>TRBJ2-3|TRBD2|NA|TRBV6-5
TGTGCCAGCAGTTACTCCGGCGGGGGGGCGATAGATACGCAGTATTTT
CASSYSGGGAIDTQYF
>TRBJ1-4|TRBD1|once|TRBV19
TGTGCCAGTAGTCCTCGGGGACAGACTGAAAAACTGTTTTTT
CASSPRGQTEKLFF
>TRBJ1-1|TRBD1|NA|TRBV18
TGTGCCAGCTCACTATTGACAGGGGACTCTGAAGCTTTCTTT
CASSLLTGDSEAFF